A single sample is the source of the 30 T cell receptor beta chains below, sequenced in a study of chemoradiotherapy in HPV16-positive cancers. Assay: immunoSEQ multiplex PCR; the TCRdb copy retains only in-frame clones and omits some. The repertoire includes around 1,300 clones, 90% of them detected once, and roughly 5% sits in the top ten. Sample: tumor tissue, taken from a patient who underwent chemoradiotherapy. The receptor set was obtained from a human donor with HPV-associated anogenital cancer.

This clone has just one count. The chain is built from TRBV4-2 and TRBJ2-1, with 10 positions matching TRBD2. Germline values: CDR1 LGHNA, CDR2 YNFKEQ. V gave up 0 bases and J gave up 8 bases; unmatched junction bases: 7. The CDR3 runs 16 residues. The CDR3 region is CASSQEVASGGDEQFF. DNA for the CDR3: TGTGCCAGCAGCCAAGAGGTGGCTAGCGGGGGCGATGAGCAGTTCTTC.

V gene TRBV6-4 combines with J gene TRBJ2-3; tentative D call: TRBD2 (5 bases). CDR3 size: 14 residues. Trimming left V 6 bases short and J 5 bases short, with 15 bases between. Germline loops: CDR1 MRHNA, CDR2 SNTAGT. The CDR3, as DNA: TGTGCCAGCAGCGGATCCGGACTGCAAGATACGCAGTATTTT. It is translated as CASSGSGLQDTQYF.

V usage is TRBV6-5 and J usage is TRBJ2-2; 10 nucleotides align to TRBD1. Germline V CDR1 and CDR2: MNHEY, SVGAGI. The junction had 3 bases not matched to a gene; V was cut back by 2 bases and J by 6 bases. The CDR3 has 15 amino acids. CDR3 bases: TGTGCCAGCAGTTACGGGACAGGGGTTCCCGGGGAGCTGTTTTTT. Translated, it gives CASSYGTGVPGELFF.

J is TRBJ1-6 and V is TRBV9; 11 bases line up with TRBD1. V was clipped by 2 bases and J by 9 bases; unmatched bases: 19. CDR1 and CDR2 (germline): SGDLS, YYNGEE. The CDR3 is 20 amino acids. This CDR3 reads CASSVSPRTGGDSLASPLHF. DNA for the CDR3: TGTGCCAGCAGCGTTTCACCCCGGACAGGGGGCGATTCTCTAGCTTCACCCCTCCACTTT.

V gene TRBV27 combines with J gene TRBJ2-3, with 14 bases lining up with TRBD2. The CDR3 totals 17 residues. Germline CDR1 and CDR2: MNHEY and SMNVEV (reference sequence). V lost 5 bases and J lost 6; bases outside the gene matches: 10. CDR3 coding DNA: TGTGCCAGCAGTCCCGGGACTAGCGGGGGTGGGTGGGATACGCAGTATTTT. Translation: CASSPGTSGGGWDTQYF.

The chain links TRBV4-3 to TRBJ2-7; D not certain. This CDR3 comprises 14 residues. V was cut by 4 bases and J by 3 bases, with 13 bases left in between. CDR1 LGHNA and CDR2 YSLEER come from the germline V gene. The DNA for the CDR3 is TGCGCCAGCAGCCCAACCCCTGGGGACTACGAGCAGTACTTC. It encodes CASSPTPGDYEQYF.

The J gene is TRBJ1-1, the V gene TRBV14; D remains ambiguous. CDR1 and CDR2 from the germline V gene are SGHDN and FVKESK. The CDR3 is made up of 14 amino acids. The V end was cut by 2 bases, the J end by 0 bases, with 7 bases between. CDR3 protein: CASSQLSMNTEAFF. The CDR3 bases are TGTGCCAGCAGCCAATTGAGCATGAACACTGAAGCTTTCTTT. The full variable domain, completed using reference TRBV14 and TRBJ1-1, is EAGVTQFPSHSVIEKGQTVTLRCDPISGHDNLYWYRRVMGKEIKFLLHFVKESKQDESGMPNNRFLAERTGGTYSTLKVQPAELEDSGVYFCASSQLSMNTEAFFGQGTRLTVV.

The J gene is TRBJ2-7, the V gene TRBV7-6; the match to TRBD1 covers 9 bases. Germline values: CDR1 SGHVS, CDR2 FNYEAQ. Trimming cost V 1 base and J 4 bases; bases outside gene matches: 2. CDR3 length equals 14 residues. CDR3 nucleotide sequence: TGTGCCAGCAGCTTAGTGGGACAGGGTTACGAGCAGTACTTC. Translating it yields CASSLVGQGYEQYF.

The chain has TRBV7-2 and TRBJ2-1; 8 bases map to TRBD2. Germline CDR1 and CDR2: SGHTA and FQGNSA. The J segment lost 3 bases and the V segment lost 5 bases, leaving 6 bases of the junction unmatched. The CDR3 spans 15 residues. Here the CDR3 reads CASSTSGGRYNEQFF. Here the CDR3 DNA reads TGTGCCAGCAGCACAAGCGGGGGCCGCTACAATGAGCAGTTCTTC.

V gene TRBV18 combines with J gene TRBJ2-7, with 7 bases fitting TRBD1. The ends lost 6 bases at V and 1 base at J; junction bases unmatched: 9. The CDR3 runs to 15 residues. Germline V gene lookup returns CDR1 KGHSH and CDR2 LQKENI. Written as DNA, the CDR3 is TGTGCCAGCTCCCAACAGGGGACGTATTCCTACGAGCAGTACTTC. Residues: CASSQQGTYSYEQYF.

This rearrangement joins TRBV5-4 to TRBJ2-5; TRBD1 aligns across 8 bases. V was pared by 3 bases and J by 0 bases, with 4 bases of the junction left unmatched. CDR3 size: 15 residues. From germline, CDR1 is SGHNT and CDR2 YYREEE (reference sequence). The CDR3 nucleotides read TGTGCCAGCAGCTGGGACAGGAAGGACCAAGAGACCCAGTACTTC. Translating gives CASSWDRKDQETQYF.

This CDR3 is CASSFGGGQGLTEAFF. CDR3 nucleotides: TGTGCCAGCAGCTTCGGGGGGGGGCAGGGGTTAACTGAAGCTTTCTTT. The chain links TRBV7-2 to TRBJ1-1; perhaps TRBD1 as D (6 bases). Trimming pared 3 bases from V and 5 bases from J, leaving 19 bases between. This CDR3 has 16 residues. CDR1 and CDR2 from the germline V gene are SGHTA and FQGNSA.

The chain recombines TRBV27 with TRBJ2-7; D is unresolved. V lost 9 bases, J lost 0 bases, and 9 bases lay in between. There are 12 residues in the CDR3. CDR1 is MNHEY, CDR2 SMNVEV, per germline (reference sequence). CDR3 sequence (DNA): TGTGCCAGTTTTGCGGCCTCCTACGAGCAGTACTTC. Amino acids: CASFAASYEQYF.

The gene calls are TRBV13 and TRBJ2-3; possibly TRBD1 for D (6 bases). Germline lookup yields CDR1 PRHDT and CDR2 FYEKMQ (reference sequence). CDR3 size: 15 residues. Trimming removed 3 bases from V and 2 bases from J, with 12 bases in between. The DNA for the CDR3 is TGTGCCAGCAGCTTGGGCCAGGGGAACACAGATACGCAGTATTTT. This codes for CASSLGQGNTDTQYF.

With regard to this clone: An end of the junction differs from the germline gene, which may be a read error. The chain recombines TRBV27 with TRBJ2-1; 8 bases agree with TRBD1. CDR1 and CDR2 (germline): MNHEY, SMNVEV (reference sequence). The CDR3 consists of 11 residues. The CDR3 coding sequence is TGTGCCAGCAGGGTCAGGGGGCGCGTAATCTTC. Amino acid sequence: CASRVRGRVIF.

The chain combines TRBV5-1 with TRBJ2-5; D is undetermined. The CDR3 is 13 residues long. CDR1 is SGHRS, CDR2 YFSETQ, per germline. Between the trimmed V and J ends, which lost 0 bases and 4 bases, there was a span of 7 bases. The CDR3 nucleotides are TGCGCCAGCAGCTTGGACTCTTTAGAGACCCAGTACTTC. The encoded protein is CASSLDSLETQYF.

J is TRBJ2-5 and V is TRBV5-1; the D gene could be TRBD1 or TRBD2 (5 bases each). CDR1 SGHRS and CDR2 YFSETQ come from the germline V gene. Trimming stripped 4 bases from V and 0 bases from J, with 16 bases between. CDR3 length: 16 amino acids. The CDR3 bases are TGCGCCAGCAGCCTTGAAACGGGGCGATACCAAGAGACCCAGTACTTC. This gives the protein CASSLETGRYQETQYF.

The rearrangement uses TRBV9 and TRBJ2-3, with TRBD2 identical over 9 bases. There are 14 residues in the CDR3. J gave up 9 bases and V 4 bases, and 9 bases lay outside the gene matches. Looked up from germline, CDR1 is SGDLS and CDR2 is YYNGEE. The CDR3 DNA follows: TGTGCCAGCAGCCCAGGGACTAGCAGTTACACGCAGTATTTT. Translation: CASSPGTSSYTQYF.

The chain combines TRBV7-2 with TRBJ2-3; D remains ambiguous. The CDR3 has 12 amino acids. Germline lookup yields CDR1 SGHTA and CDR2 FQGNSA. V lost 1 base to trimming and J lost 5 bases, with 4 bases between them. In DNA form, the CDR3 reads TGTGCCAGCAGCTTAGTCAGAGATACGCAGTATTTT. The encoded protein is CASSLVRDTQYF.

The chain has TRBV27 and TRBJ1-5, with unresolved D. Looked up from germline, CDR1 is MNHEY and CDR2 is SMNVEV (reference sequence). This CDR3 has 13 amino acids. The V end lost 0 bases, the J end lost 7 bases, and 7 bases lay between the germline ends. CDR3 in DNA: TGTGCCAGCAGTTTATCGGCGTCACAGCCCCAGCATTTT. This encodes CASSLSASQPQHF.

This chain links TRBV28 with TRBJ2-5; 8 bases map to TRBD1. V lost 5 bases to trimming and J lost 5 bases; unmatched junction nucleotides: 7. Germline V lookup: CDR1 MDHEN, CDR2 SYDVKM. This CDR3 is built from 14 residues. The CDR3 here is CASSPWTGKETQYF. The CDR3, as DNA: TGTGCCAGCAGTCCATGGACAGGGAAGGAGACCCAGTACTTC.

V is TRBV9 and J is TRBJ2-3, with D unclear. V was shortened by 0 bases and J by 7 bases, with 12 bases between the two germline ends. Germline V gives CDR1 SGDLS, CDR2 YYNGEE. The CDR3 loop spans 14 amino acids. The CDR3 region is CASSVGEQKNTQYF. The CDR3 nucleotides read TGTGCCAGCAGCGTAGGGGAACAGAAAAATACGCAGTATTTT.

The chain uses TRBV9 and TRBJ1-6; no clear D. Looked up from germline, CDR1 is SGDLS and CDR2 is YYNGEE. Trimming removed 0 bases at V and 5 bases at J, with 6 bases between. The CDR3 has 14 amino acids. The CDR3 DNA reads TGTGCCAGCAGCGTAGAGGGTGATAATTCACCCCTCCACTTT. Encoded protein: CASSVEGDNSPLHF.

This clone was seen a single time. V and J are TRBV7-2 and TRBJ2-5, with D uncertain. CDR1 is SGHTA and CDR2 is FQGNSA in the germline V gene. The CDR3 is 14 amino acids. Trimming cost V 4 bases and J 2 bases, with 11 bases left between them. The CDR3 here is CASSWVRSQETQYF. Written as DNA, the CDR3 is TGTGCCAGCAGCTGGGTGCGATCGCAAGAGACCCAGTACTTC.

The gene calls are TRBV30 and TRBJ2-5; D is ambiguous. V shed 1 base and J shed 0 bases, with 6 bases lying between them. The CDR3 covers 13 residues. Germline CDR1 is GTSNPN and CDR2 is SVGIG (reference sequence). DNA of the CDR3: TGTGCCTGGAGTGGTGGAAACCAAGAGACCCAGTACTTC. It specifies CAWSGGNQETQYF. The full variable domain, rest sourced from reference TRBV30 and TRBJ2-5, is SQTIHQWPATLVQPVGSPLSLECTVEGTSNPNLYWYRQAAGRGLQLLFYSVGIGQISSEVPQNLSASRPQDRQFILSSKKLLLSDSGFYLCAWSGGNQETQYFGPGTRLLVL.

V and J are TRBV5-4 and TRBJ1-6; D may be TRBD1 (5 bases). CDR1 is SGHNT, CDR2 YYREEE, per germline (reference sequence). The CDR3 consists of 15 residues. V was clipped by 4 bases and J by 8 bases, with 16 bases between them. CDR3 in amino acids: CASSRLGETYSPLHF. DNA for the CDR3: TGTGCCAGCAGCCGGCTAGGGGAAACCTATTCACCCCTCCACTTT.

The gene calls are TRBV5-1 and TRBJ2-3; TRBD2 matches 13 bases. V lost 4 bases, J lost 4 bases, and 3 bases stayed unmatched. Germline CDR1 reads SGHRS; CDR2 reads YFSETQ. The CDR3 consists of 15 residues. The CDR3 spells CASSQTSGGSDTQYF. The CDR3 region has the DNA TGCGCCAGCAGCCAGACTAGCGGGGGGTCAGATACGCAGTATTTT.

This chain uses TRBV4-3 with TRBJ1-2; weak D call: TRBD1 (5 bases). V lost 0 bases and J 4 bases, leaving 15 bases between the germline ends. Germline CDR1 and CDR2: LGHNA and YSLEER. CDR3 length equals 16 residues. Here the CDR3 DNA reads TGCGCCAGCAGCCAAGAATGGGGTTCGGGGGGCTATGGCTACACCTTC. This encodes CASSQEWGSGGYGYTF.

In this sample, this clone turned up once. The gene calls are TRBV9 and TRBJ2-1; D assignment may be TRBD1 or TRBD2 (6 bases each). The ends were cut back, 0 bases at V and 7 bases at J, with 17 bases in the middle. From germline, CDR1 is SGDLS and CDR2 YYNGEE. The CDR3 covers 16 residues. This CDR3 is CASSVEGDGGRNEQFF. For the CDR3, the DNA is TGTGCCAGCAGCGTAGAAGGAGACGGGGGCCGTAATGAGCAGTTCTTC.

This chain connects TRBV18 to TRBJ1-1; D gene ambiguous. V shed 1 base and J shed 1 base, with 13 bases lying between them. CDR1 and CDR2 (germline): KGHSH, LQKENI. The CDR3 extends over 16 amino acids. The CDR3 bases are TGTGCCAGCTCACCACGAAGTCCCAGGACGAACACTGAAGCTTTCTTT. Protein: CASSPRSPRTNTEAFF.